This T cell receptor beta chain was obtained from a study of regulatory T cells in long-lasting Graves disease. Documented time point: newly diagnosed GD, antithyroid drugs for less than 3 months. Extracted RNA from PBMCs served as the source of the TCR library. As collected, the peripheral blood samples measured 8 to 9 milliliters each and went into EDTA tubes. Per the germline V gene, CDR1 is ENHRY and CDR2 is SYGVKD. The CDR3 is made up of 13 amino acids. Trimming shortened V by 7 bases and J by 4 bases, and 11 bases separated the two germline ends. Arm-PCR of CDR3 regions and iRepertoire HTBI primers were used to build TCR beta libraries. One entry per CDR3 protein results from TCRdb running MiXCR on the multiplex PCR reads. The sample includes 350,000 to 400,000 distinct CDR3 sequences, 15% to 17% of them seen just once.

This clonotype was sampled from a female donor with Graves disease. The V gene is TRBV10-3, the J gene TRBJ2-1; D not certain. The input for sequencing was peripheral blood mononuclear cells (PBMCs), taken at new diagnosis, from a patient treated with antithyroid drugs. CDR3 sequence (DNA): TGTGCCATCACCTCCCCCGGGTACAATGAGCAGTTCTTC. Its protein product is CAITSPGYNEQFF.